This T cell receptor (beta chain) appears in the sequencing data of a study of Graves' ophthalmopathy and Graves' hyperthyroidism. General study findings and limits: Most thyroid clonotypes expanded beyond 0.001 frequency were also found in blood.

This CDR3 comprises 13 residues. In this cohort, patients with other autoimmune diseases, uncontrolled infections, pregnancy or lactation were excluded. Amplification of the TCR beta CDR3 regions used RNA transcripts (as template). In the first round, RT-PCR was carried out with HTBI primers, and a multiplex PCR formed the second round. Each CDR3 protein gets one entry after TCRdb re-called the multiplex PCR reads with MiXCR. The repertoire includes about 480,000 distinct CDR3 sequences, under 15% of them detected once, and about a tenth sits in the top ten. On this clonotype itself: Antigen: not known. A read error is possible here, since a much larger clone lies one base away.

This chain joins TRBV12-3 or TRBV12-4 and TRBJ2-2, with unresolved D. Sequencing was carried out using blood. This clonotype was sampled from a woman aged 30 to 39 with Graves' ophthalmopathy. CDR3 nucleotides: TGTGTCAGCAGCTCCGACACCACCGGGGAGCTGTTTTTT. Translated: CVSSSDTTGELFF.